Listed below are T cell receptor beta chains from one sample, sequenced in a study of blood T cell repertoires in COVID-19. This table comes from immunoSEQ multiplex PCR, and its TCRdb copy is limited to in-frame clones, with some not included. In the table there are around 440,000 clones, approximately 88% of which are singletons. What was sequenced was peripheral blood. All receptors come from a woman between 45 and 65 years old with COVID-19, enrolled during active disease. Each CDR3 is given with its conserved first and last residue. A D gene is named only where the DNA matches it firmly. The size of a clone is reported for some rows only, either as once, few or many, or as a class for expanded clones.

abundance	d_gene	len	v_gene	j_gene	CDR3aa	CDR3nt
-	-	14	TRBV6-5	TRBJ1-4	CASRPRVYYEKLFF	TGTGCCAGCAGACCCAGGGTCTACTATGAAAAACTGTTTTTT
-	-	14	TRBV19	TRBJ2-7	CASSIEAGRYEQYF	TGTGCCAGTAGTATAGAAGCGGGTCGCTACGAGCAGTACTTC
-	-	13	TRBV6-5	TRBJ1-1	CASSYNPELRAFF	TGTGCCAGCAGTTACAACCCCGAACTGCGGGCTTTCTTT
few	TRBD1	13	TRBV4-1	TRBJ1-2	CASSRDRDYGYTF	TGCGCCAGCAGCCGTGACAGGGACTATGGCTACACCTTC
-	TRBD1	14	TRBV2	TRBJ2-2	CASSWDRNTGELFF	TGTGCCAGCAGTTGGGACAGGAACACCGGGGAGCTGTTTTTT
-	-	12	TRBV12-3/TRBV12-4	TRBJ2-1	CAGRSPQGEQFF	TGTGCCGGGCGGTCCCCCCAGGGGGAGCAGTTCTTC
-	-	14	TRBV21-1	TRBJ1-2	CASSKVEGGYGYTF	TGTGCCAGCAGCAAAGTGGAGGGCGGTTATGGCTACACCTTC
-	TRBD1	18	TRBV9	TRBJ2-6	CASSVRDRVRDGANVLTF	TGTGCCAGCAGCGTCAGGGACAGGGTAAGAGATGGGGCCAACGTCCTGACTTTC
-	-	14	TRBV11-2	TRBJ2-1	CASSLDRPGNEQFF	TGTGCCAGCAGCTTAGATCGCCCGGGCAATGAGCAGTTCTTC
-	TRBD1	14	TRBV3-1/TRBV3-2	TRBJ2-7	CASSIGQGDYEQYF	TGTGCCAGCAGCATAGGACAGGGGGACTACGAGCAGTACTTC
-	-	15	TRBV27	TRBJ1-2	CASSLYRGLNYGYTF	TGTGCCAGCAGTTTATATCGGGGACTCAACTATGGCTACACCTTC
-	TRBD1	12	TRBV28	TRBJ1-2	CASSPDRGGYTF	TGTGCCAGCAGCCCTGACAGGGGCGGCTACACCTTC
-	-	16	TRBV4-2	TRBJ2-3	CASSHGRGRDTDTQYF	TGTGCCAGCAGCCACGGACGGGGGAGAGACACAGATACGCAGTATTTT
-	-	14	TRBV30	TRBJ1-5	CAWSRGNSNQPQHF	TGTGCCTGGAGTAGAGGGAATAGCAATCAGCCCCAGCATTTT
-	-	15	TRBV27	TRBJ2-7	CASSLGGAPWEEQYF	TGTGCCAGCAGTTTAGGAGGGGCCCCTTGGGAGGAGCAGTACTTC
-	TRBD1	14	TRBV2	TRBJ1-5	CASRDRDRGQPQHF	TGTGCCAGCAGGGACCGGGACAGGGGTCAGCCCCAGCATTTT
once	-	15	TRBV11-1	TRBJ2-3	CASSLEGLRTDTQYF	TGTGCCAGCAGCTTGGAGGGATTGAGGACAGATACGCAGTATTTT
few	-	13	TRBV9	TRBJ1-1	CASSASINTEAFF	TGTGCCAGCAGCGCGAGTATCAACACTGAAGCTTTCTTT
-	TRBD2	14	TRBV7-2	TRBJ2-7	CASSGTSGVYEQYF	TGTGCCAGCAGCGGGACTAGCGGGGTCTACGAGCAGTACTTC
-	-	13	TRBV24-1	TRBJ2-7	CAARDPKSGEQYF	TGTGCCGCGCGGGACCCAAAATCGGGGGAGCAGTACTTC
once	-	15	TRBV9	TRBJ1-1	CASSVGTHSNDEAFF	TGTGCCAGCAGCGTAGGAACACATTCGAACGATGAAGCTTTCTTT
-	-	15	TRBV30	TRBJ2-7	CAWSVARQAHYEQYF	TGTGCCTGGAGTGTCGCTCGACAGGCCCACTACGAGCAGTACTTC
-	TRBD1	14	TRBV10-3	TRBJ1-5	CAIAPGGGGQPQHF	TGTGCCATCGCCCCAGGGGGCGGGGGACAGCCCCAGCATTTT
-	-	14	TRBV6-2/TRBV6-3	TRBJ2-7	CASSYRRNSYEQYF	TGTGCCAGCAGTTACAGGAGGAACTCCTACGAGCAGTACTTC
-	TRBD2	15	TRBV7-3	TRBJ2-1	CASSLVLAGGNEQFF	TGTGCCAGCAGCTTAGTACTAGCGGGGGGCAATGAGCAGTTCTTC
-	-	14	TRBV18	TRBJ1-6	CASSTSREDSPLHF	TGTGCCAGCTCAACCAGCAGGGAGGACTCACCCCTCCACTTT
-	-	14	TRBV6-5	TRBJ1-5	CASSLHRGNQPQHF	TGTGCCAGCAGTCTGCACCGGGGGAATCAGCCCCAGCATTTT
-	-	13	TRBV19	TRBJ1-2	CASSINDGGRYTF	TGTGCCAGTAGTATAAATGACGGAGGACGCTACACCTTC
-	TRBD1	14	TRBV19	TRBJ1-1	CASSRQGMNTEAFF	TGTGCCAGTAGTCGACAGGGCATGAACACTGAAGCTTTCTTT
-	-	17	TRBV11-2	TRBJ1-6	CASSLRGRNAYNSPLHF	TGTGCCAGCAGCTTAAGAGGGAGGAACGCCTATAATTCACCCCTCCACTTT
-	TRBD2	18	TRBV19	TRBJ2-3	CASSSRWGLAGLVDTQYF	TGTGCCAGTAGCTCACGCTGGGGGCTAGCGGGGCTGGTGGATACGCAGTATTTT
-	TRBD1	14	TRBV7-3	TRBJ1-1	CASSLDRVDTEAFF	TGTGCCAGCAGCTTGGACAGGGTCGACACTGAAGCTTTCTTT
-	-	13	TRBV18	TRBJ1-4	CASSRAANEKLFF	TGTGCCAGCTCACGAGCGGCTAATGAAAAACTGTTTTTT
-	-	14	TRBV27	TRBJ2-5	CASSRGGGQETQYF	TGTGCCTCAAGCCGGGGAGGGGGCCAAGAGACCCAGTACTTC
-	TRBD1	16	TRBV7-3	TRBJ2-6	CASSTSGGPGANVLTF	TGTGCCAGCAGCACGTCAGGGGGCCCTGGGGCCAACGTCCTGACTTTC
-	TRBD1	16	TRBV9	TRBJ2-5	CASSARTGGIQETQYF	TGTGCCAGCAGCGCCCGGACAGGGGGCATCCAAGAGACCCAGTACTTC
few	-	13	TRBV5-4	TRBJ1-2	CASSLPGGPGDTF	TGTGCCAGCAGTCTTCCCGGGGGGCCCGGGGACACCTTC
-	-	13	TRBV7-9	TRBJ1-2	CASSGGLNYGYTF	TGTGCCAGCAGCGGGGGGTTAAACTATGGCTACACCTTC
-	TRBD2	18	TRBV19	TRBJ2-3	CASSNPGLAGGYTDTQYF	TGTGCCAGTAGTAACCCGGGACTAGCGGGGGGTTACACAGATACGCAGTATTTT
-	TRBD1	15	TRBV7-2	TRBJ2-5	CASSPGQGWVETQYF	TGTGCCAGCAGCCCCGGACAGGGATGGGTAGAGACCCAGTACTTC
-	TRBD1	20	TRBV28	TRBJ2-5	CASSSSFVPGTGPYQETQYF	TGTGCCAGCAGTAGTAGCTTTGTGCCCGGGACAGGACCGTACCAAGAGACCCAGTACTTC
-	-	15	TRBV6-6	TRBJ1-5	CASRRTVDSNQPQHF	TGTGCCAGCAGGCGGACAGTTGATAGCAATCAGCCCCAGCATTTT
-	-	14	TRBV5-1	TRBJ2-7	CASSMRGNSYEQYF	TGCGCCAGCAGCATGCGGGGTAATTCCTACGAGCAGTACTTC
once	-	14	TRBV9	TRBJ2-7	CASSSTGFPYEQYF	TGTGCCAGCAGCTCAACAGGGTTCCCTTACGAGCAGTACTTC
once	TRBD1	15	TRBV20-1	TRBJ2-3	CSASLRGRGTDTQYF	TGCAGTGCTAGTTTGAGGGGGCGGGGCACAGATACGCAGTATTTT
few	-	13	TRBV30	TRBJ1-6	CAWSAEPRLPLHF	TGTGCCTGGAGTGCGGAGCCCCGATTGCCCCTCCACTTT
-	TRBD1	15	TRBV9	TRBJ1-4	CASSTGQGQGEKLFF	TGTGCCAGCAGCACCGGACAGGGGCAAGGAGAAAAACTGTTTTTT
-	TRBD2	14	TRBV6-5	TRBJ2-7	CASSQLAGRGEQYF	TGTGCCAGCAGTCAACTCGCCGGGAGGGGCGAGCAGTACTTC
-	TRBD2	13	TRBV11-2	TRBJ2-1	CASSRVGGNEQFF	TGTGCCAGCAGCCGGGTGGGGGGGAATGAGCAGTTCTTC
-	TRBD1	16	TRBV29-1	TRBJ2-2	CSVANPGQGYTGELFF	TGCAGCGTAGCAAACCCGGGACAGGGATACACCGGGGAGCTGTTTTTT
-	-	16	TRBV28	TRBJ1-4	CASSFLLREGDEKLFF	TGTGCCAGCAGTTTTCTGCTCAGGGAAGGTGATGAAAAACTGTTTTTT
-	TRBD1	14	TRBV5-1	TRBJ2-7	CASKAGTGGQEQYF	TGCGCCAGCAAAGCCGGGACAGGGGGCCAAGAGCAGTACTTC
-	-	13	TRBV12-3/TRBV12-4	TRBJ2-7	CASRRLGRYEQYF	TGTGCCAGCAGGCGACTGGGGCGCTACGAGCAGTACTTC